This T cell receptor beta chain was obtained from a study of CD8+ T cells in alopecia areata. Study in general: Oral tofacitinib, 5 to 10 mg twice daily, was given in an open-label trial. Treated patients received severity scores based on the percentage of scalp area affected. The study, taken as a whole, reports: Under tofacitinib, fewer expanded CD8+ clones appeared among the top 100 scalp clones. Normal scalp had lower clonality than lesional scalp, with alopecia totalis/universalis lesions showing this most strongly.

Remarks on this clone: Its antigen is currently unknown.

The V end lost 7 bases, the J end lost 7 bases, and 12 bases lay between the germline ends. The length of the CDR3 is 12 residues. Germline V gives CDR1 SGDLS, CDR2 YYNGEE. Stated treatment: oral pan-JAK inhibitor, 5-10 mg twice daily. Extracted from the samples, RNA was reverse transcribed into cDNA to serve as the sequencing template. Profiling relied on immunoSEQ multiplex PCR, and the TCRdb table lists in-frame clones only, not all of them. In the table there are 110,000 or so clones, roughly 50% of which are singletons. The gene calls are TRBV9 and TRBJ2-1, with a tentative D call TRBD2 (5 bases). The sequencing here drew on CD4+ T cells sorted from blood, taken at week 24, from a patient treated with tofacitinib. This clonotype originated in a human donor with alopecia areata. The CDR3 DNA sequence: TGTGCCAGCGGCGAAGGGAGAAATGAGCAGTTCTTC. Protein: CASGEGRNEQFF.